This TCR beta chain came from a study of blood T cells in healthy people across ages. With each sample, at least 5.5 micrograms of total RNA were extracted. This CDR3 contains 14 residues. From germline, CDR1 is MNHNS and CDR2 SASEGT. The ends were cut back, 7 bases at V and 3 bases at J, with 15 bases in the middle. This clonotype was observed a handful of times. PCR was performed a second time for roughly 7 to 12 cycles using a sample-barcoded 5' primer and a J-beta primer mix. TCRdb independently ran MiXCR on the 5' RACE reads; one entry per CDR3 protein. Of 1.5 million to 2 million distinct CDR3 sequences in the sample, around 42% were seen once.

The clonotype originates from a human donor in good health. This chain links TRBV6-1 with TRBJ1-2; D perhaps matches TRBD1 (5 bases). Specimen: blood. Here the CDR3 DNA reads TGTGCCAGCAAACAGTGGGGCGAAGACTATGGCTACACCTTC. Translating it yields CASKQWGEDYGYTF.